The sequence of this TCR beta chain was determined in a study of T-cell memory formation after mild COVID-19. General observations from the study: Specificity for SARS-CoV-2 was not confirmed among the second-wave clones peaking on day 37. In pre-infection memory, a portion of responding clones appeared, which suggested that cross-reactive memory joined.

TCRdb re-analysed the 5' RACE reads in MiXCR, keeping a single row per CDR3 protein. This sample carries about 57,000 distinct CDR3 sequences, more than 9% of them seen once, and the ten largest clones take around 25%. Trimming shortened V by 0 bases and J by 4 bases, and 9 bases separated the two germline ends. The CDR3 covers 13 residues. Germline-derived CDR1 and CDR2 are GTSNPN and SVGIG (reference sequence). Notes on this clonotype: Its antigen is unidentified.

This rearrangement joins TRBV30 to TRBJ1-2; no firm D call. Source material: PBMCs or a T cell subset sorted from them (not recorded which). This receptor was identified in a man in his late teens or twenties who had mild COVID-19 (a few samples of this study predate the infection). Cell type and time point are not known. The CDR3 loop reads CAWSVQASYGYTF. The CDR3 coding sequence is TGTGCCTGGAGTGTACAAGCCTCCTATGGCTACACCTTC.